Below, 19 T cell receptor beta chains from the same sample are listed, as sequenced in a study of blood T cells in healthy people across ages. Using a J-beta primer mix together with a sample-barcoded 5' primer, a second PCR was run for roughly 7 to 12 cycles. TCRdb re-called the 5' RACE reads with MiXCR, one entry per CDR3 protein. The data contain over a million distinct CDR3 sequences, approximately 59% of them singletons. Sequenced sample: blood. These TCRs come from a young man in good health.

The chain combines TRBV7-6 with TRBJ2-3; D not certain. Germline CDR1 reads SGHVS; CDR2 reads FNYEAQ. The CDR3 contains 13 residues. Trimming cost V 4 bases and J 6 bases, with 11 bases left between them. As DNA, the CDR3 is TGTGCCAGCAGCTCAGTAGCCCGCGATACGCAGTATTTT. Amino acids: CASSSVARDTQYF.

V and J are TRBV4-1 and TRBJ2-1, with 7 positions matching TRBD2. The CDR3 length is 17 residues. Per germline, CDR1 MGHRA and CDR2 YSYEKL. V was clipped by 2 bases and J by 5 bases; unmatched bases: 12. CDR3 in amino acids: CASSQSSGRAGNNEQFF. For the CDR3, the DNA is TGCGCCAGCAGCCAATCTTCAGGGCGAGCGGGAAACAATGAGCAGTTCTTC.

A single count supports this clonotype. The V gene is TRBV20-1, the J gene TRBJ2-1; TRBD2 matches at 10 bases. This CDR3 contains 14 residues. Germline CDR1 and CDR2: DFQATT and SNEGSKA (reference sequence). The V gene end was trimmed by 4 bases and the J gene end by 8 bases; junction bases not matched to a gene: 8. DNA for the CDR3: TGCAGTGCTATAGAGTCTAGCGGGAGTGATGAGCAGTTCTTC. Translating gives CSAIESSGSDEQFF.

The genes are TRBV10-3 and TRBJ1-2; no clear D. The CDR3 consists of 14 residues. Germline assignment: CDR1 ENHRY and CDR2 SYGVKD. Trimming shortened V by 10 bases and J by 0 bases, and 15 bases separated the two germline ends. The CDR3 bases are TGTGCCAGTCATAACAGAGCCTCTAACTATGGCTACACCTTC. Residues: CASHNRASNYGYTF.

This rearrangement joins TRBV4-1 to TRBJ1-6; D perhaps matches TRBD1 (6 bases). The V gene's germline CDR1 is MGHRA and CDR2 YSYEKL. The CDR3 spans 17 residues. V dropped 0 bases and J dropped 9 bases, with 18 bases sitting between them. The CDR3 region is CASSQESRLAGASPLHF. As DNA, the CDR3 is TGCGCCAGCAGCCAAGAATCAAGGTTGGCAGGGGCTTCACCCCTCCACTTT.

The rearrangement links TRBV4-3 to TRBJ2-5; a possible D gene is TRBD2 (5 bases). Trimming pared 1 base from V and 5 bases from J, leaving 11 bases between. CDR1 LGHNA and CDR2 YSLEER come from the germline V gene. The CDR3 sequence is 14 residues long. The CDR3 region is CASSQVQEAETQYF. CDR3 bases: TGCGCCAGCAGCCAAGTTCAGGAGGCGGAGACCCAGTACTTC.

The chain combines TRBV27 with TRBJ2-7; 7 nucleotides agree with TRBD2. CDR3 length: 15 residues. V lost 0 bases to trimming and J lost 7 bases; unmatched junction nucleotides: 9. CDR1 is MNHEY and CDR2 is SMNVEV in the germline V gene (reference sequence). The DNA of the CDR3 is TGTGCCAGCAGTTTATCTACGGCTCGGGGAGGGGAGCAGTACTTC. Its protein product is CASSLSTARGGEQYF.

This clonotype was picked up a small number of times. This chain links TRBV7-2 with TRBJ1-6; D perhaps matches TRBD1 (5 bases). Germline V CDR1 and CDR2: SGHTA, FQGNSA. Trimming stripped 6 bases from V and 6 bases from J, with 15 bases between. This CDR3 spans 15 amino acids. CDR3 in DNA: TGTGCCAGCAGTCGACAGCGGTCGAGTAATTCACCCCTCCACTTT. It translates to CASSRQRSSNSPLHF.

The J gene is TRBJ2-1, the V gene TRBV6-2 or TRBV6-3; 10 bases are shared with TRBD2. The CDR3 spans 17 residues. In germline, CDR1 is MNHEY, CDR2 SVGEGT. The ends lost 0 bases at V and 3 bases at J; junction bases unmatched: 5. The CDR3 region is CASSYSSSGGIYNEQFF. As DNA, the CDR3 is TGTGCCAGCAGTTACTCCAGTAGCGGGGGGATCTACAATGAGCAGTTCTTC.

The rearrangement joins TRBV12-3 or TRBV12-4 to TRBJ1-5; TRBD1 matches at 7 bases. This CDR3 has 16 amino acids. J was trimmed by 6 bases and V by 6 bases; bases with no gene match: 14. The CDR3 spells CASRFGSTGSSQPQHF. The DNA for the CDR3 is TGTGCCAGCAGATTCGGGTCGACAGGGTCGAGTCAGCCCCAGCATTTT.

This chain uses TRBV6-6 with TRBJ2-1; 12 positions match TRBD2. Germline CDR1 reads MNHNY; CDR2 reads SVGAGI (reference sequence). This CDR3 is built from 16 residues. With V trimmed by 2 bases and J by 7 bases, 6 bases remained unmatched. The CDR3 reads CASSYGLAGGFNEQFF. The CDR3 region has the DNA TGTGCCAGCAGTTACGGGCTAGCGGGAGGGTTTAATGAGCAGTTCTTC.

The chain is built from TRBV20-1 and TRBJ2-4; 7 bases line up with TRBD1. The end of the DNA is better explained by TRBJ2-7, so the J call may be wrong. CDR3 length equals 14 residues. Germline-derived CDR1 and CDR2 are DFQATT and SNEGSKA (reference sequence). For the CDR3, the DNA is TGCAGTGCTAGAGCCCACAGGGGTCAGAGCGAGCAGTACTTC. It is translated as CSARAHRGQSEQYF.

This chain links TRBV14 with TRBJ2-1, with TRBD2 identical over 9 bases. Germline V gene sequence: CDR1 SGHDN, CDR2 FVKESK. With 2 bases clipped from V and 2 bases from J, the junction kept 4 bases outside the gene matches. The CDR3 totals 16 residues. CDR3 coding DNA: TGTGCCAGCAGCCAATTAGCGGGAGACACCTACAATGAGCAGTTCTTC. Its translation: CASSQLAGDTYNEQFF.

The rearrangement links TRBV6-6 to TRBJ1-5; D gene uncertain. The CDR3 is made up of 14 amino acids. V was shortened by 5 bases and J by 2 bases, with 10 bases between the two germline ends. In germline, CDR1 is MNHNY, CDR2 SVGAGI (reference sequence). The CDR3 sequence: CASSRTKGNQPQHF. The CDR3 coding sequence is TGTGCCAGCAGTAGAACAAAGGGCAATCAGCCCCAGCATTTT.

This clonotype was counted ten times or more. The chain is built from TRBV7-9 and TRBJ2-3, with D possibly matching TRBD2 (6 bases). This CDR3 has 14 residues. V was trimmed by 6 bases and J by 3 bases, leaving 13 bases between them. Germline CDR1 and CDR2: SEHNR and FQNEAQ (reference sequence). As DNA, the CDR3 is TGTGCCAGCAGACCCTCCGGGGGAACAGATACGCAGTATTTT. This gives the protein CASRPSGGTDTQYF.

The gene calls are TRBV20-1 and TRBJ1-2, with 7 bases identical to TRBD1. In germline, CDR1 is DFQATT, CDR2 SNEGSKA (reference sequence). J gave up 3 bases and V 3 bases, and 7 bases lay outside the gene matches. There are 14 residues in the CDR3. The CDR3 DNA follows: TGCAGTGCTAGGAGGACAGGTCTGGACTATGGCTACACCTTC. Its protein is CSARRTGLDYGYTF.

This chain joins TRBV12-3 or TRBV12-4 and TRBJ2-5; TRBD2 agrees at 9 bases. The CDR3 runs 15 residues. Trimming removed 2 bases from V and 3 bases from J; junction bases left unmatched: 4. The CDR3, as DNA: TGTGCCAGCAGTTTACTGTCTAGCGGGAAAGAGACCCAGTACTTC. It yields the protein CASSLLSSGKETQYF.

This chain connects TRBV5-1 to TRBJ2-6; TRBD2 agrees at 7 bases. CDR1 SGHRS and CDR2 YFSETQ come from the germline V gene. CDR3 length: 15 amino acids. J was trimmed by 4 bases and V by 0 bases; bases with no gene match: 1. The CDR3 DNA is TGCGCCAGCAGCTTGGGGGGAGGGGGGGCCAACGTCCTGACTTTC. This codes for CASSLGGGGANVLTF.

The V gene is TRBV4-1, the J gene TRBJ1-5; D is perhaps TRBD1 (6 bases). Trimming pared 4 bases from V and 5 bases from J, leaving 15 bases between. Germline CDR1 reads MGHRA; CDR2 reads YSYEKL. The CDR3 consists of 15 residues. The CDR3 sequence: CASSLITGTHQPQHF. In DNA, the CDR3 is TGCGCCAGCAGCCTCATTACAGGGACCCATCAGCCCCAGCATTTT.